A single T cell receptor beta chain is shown here with its context. V dropped 6 bases and J dropped 3; count of bases not matched to a gene: 10. The germline CDR1 and CDR2 sequences are LNHDA and SQIVND (reference sequence). This CDR3 comprises 15 residues. TCRdb keeps only in-frame clones here, not all; method: immunoSEQ multiplex PCR. Of around 45,000 clones listed, about 80% were seen once; the top ten hold approximately 16%. This sample is drawn from a study of PD-L1 blockade in urothelial cancer. Study-wide context: Researchers found blood samples held a median of 141,255 T cells.

Time point meaning: peripheral blood 6 weeks after treatment start. Patients in the study were battling locally advanced or metastatic urothelial carcinoma. The input for sequencing was PBMCs, taken around atezolizumab (anti-PD-L1) treatment. The TCR was taken from a man aged 60 to 75 with urothelial cancer. The chain employs TRBV19 and TRBJ1-2, with 7 bases that match TRBD1. For the CDR3, the DNA is TGTGCCAGTAGAGGTGAATTCACAGGGGACTATGGCTACACCTTC. Translated: CASRGEFTGDYGYTF.